The sequence of this T cell receptor (beta chain) was determined in a study of neurological immune-mediated disorders. TCRdb re-called the 5' RACE reads through MiXCR, storing one row per CDR3 protein. The table includes approximately 66,000 distinct CDR3 sequences, 3% to 4% detected once. This clonotype was detected ten times or more. The CDR3 runs 15 residues. Trimming took 8 bases from V and 4 from J, leaving 21 bases between them. The chain uses TRBV12-3 or TRBV12-4 and TRBJ2-7, with D perhaps matching TRBD1 or TRBD2 (5 bases each). This TCR was recovered from a man in his forties with multiple sclerosis. The specimen was PBMCs. For the CDR3, the DNA is TGTGCCAGCGCTCCGTCCTTGGGACCCCAATACGAGCAGTACTTC. Translation: CASAPSLGPQYEQYF.